The 5 T cell receptor beta chains below all came from one sample that was sequenced in a study of glioma-infiltrating T cells after dendritic cell vaccination. Method: immunoSEQ multiplex PCR; TCRdb's copy keeps in-frame clones and lacks some. The sample lists 99,000 or so clones, 90% seen once, with roughly 2.8% in the top ten. This sample's time point: after dendritic cell vaccination, including at tumor progression/relapse. The sequencing used blood, collected after dendritic cell vaccination. The receptors originated from a human donor with glioblastoma.

The chain combines TRBV6-4 with TRBJ2-1; 7 bases fit TRBD2. The germline gives CDR1 MRHNA, CDR2 SNTAGT. CDR3 length: 15 amino acids. J was trimmed by 5 bases and V by 4 bases; bases with no gene match: 8. The CDR3 is CASSVEPSGHNEQFF. In DNA, the CDR3 is TGTGCCAGCAGTGTGGAGCCTAGCGGTCACAATGAGCAGTTCTTC.

The V call is TRBV14, the J call TRBJ1-4, with D uncertain. The germline V gene has CDR1 SGHDN and CDR2 FVKESK. V dropped 0 bases and J dropped 0 bases, with 11 bases sitting between them. The CDR3 runs 17 residues. The CDR3, as DNA: TGTGCCAGCAGCCAAGAGCCGCGATACGCAACTAATGAAAAACTGTTTTTT. It yields the protein CASSQEPRYATNEKLFF.

The chain couples TRBV5-1 to TRBJ1-6, with 8 nucleotides matching TRBD1. The CDR3 has 13 amino acids. After removal of 5 bases from V and 15 bases from J, the junction contained 10 bases not matched to a gene. Germline lookup yields CDR1 SGHRS and CDR2 YFSETQ. The CDR3 bases are TGCGCCAGCAGTCTGGACAGGGAAGGACTCCTCCACTTT. Translating gives CASSLDREGLLHF. Together with reference TRBV5-1 and TRBJ1-6, the CDR3 gives the full variable domain: KAGVTQTPRYLIKTRGQQVTLSCSPISGHRSVSWYQQTPGQGLQFLFEYFSETQRNKGNFPGRFSGRQFSNSRSEMNVSTLELGDSALYLCASSLDREGLLHFGNGTRLTVT.

The chain recombines TRBV7-9 with TRBJ1-1, with D unresolved. This CDR3 has 13 residues. V was pared by 3 bases and J by 1 base, with 6 bases between. Germline V lookup: CDR1 SEHNR, CDR2 FQNEAQ (reference sequence). The CDR3 bases are TGTGCCAGCAGCTTTAGAGGGAACACTGAAGCTTTCTTT. This sequence encodes CASSFRGNTEAFF.

This rearrangement joins TRBV28 to TRBJ2-1; the D gene is possibly TRBD2 (6 bases). The CDR3 length is 13 residues. Germline CDR1 is MDHEN and CDR2 is SYDVKM. Between the trimmed V and J ends, which lost 8 bases and 10 bases, there was a span of 18 bases. The CDR3 here is CASSSPLAGEQFF. The CDR3 DNA reads TGTGCCAGCTCCTCCCCACTAGCTGGCGAGCAGTTCTTC.